This T cell receptor (beta chain) was retrieved from a study of blood T cell repertoires in COVID-19. Study-level background: COVID-19 samples from acute and convalescent phases originated in the United States, Italy and Spain. T cells, B-cell-depleted T cells, or PBMCs provided the cDNA or gDNA that served as material.

In the authors' methods: The assay estimated nucleated cells by amplifying reference gene primers. Sequenced by immunoSEQ multiplex PCR; TCRdb stores in-frame clones only, minus some. The V and J calls and clone size come from that table; D and trimming were worked out from the DNA. The profile shows about 68,000 clones, roughly 88% of them singletons. The CDR3 runs 14 residues. V lost 1 base and J lost 0, with 7 bases in between. Germline values: CDR1 SGHTA, CDR2 FQGNSA. The sample was peripheral blood. The sequence derives from a man younger than 45 with acute or convalescent COVID-19. J is TRBJ2-7 and V is TRBV7-2; D remains unclear. The CDR3 DNA reads as TGTGCCAGCAGCTTAGGTAGCTACTCCTACGAGCAGTACTTC. The encoded protein is CASSLGSYSYEQYF.